These T cell receptor beta chains were read from a single sample in a study of Ad26.COV2.S vaccination and SARS-CoV-2 variants. Only in-frame clones appear in the TCRdb table, and some are missing; sequencing was by immunoSEQ multiplex PCR. The sample holds about 370,000 clones; about nine tenths are singletons and the top ten take about 1.9%. Source: peripheral blood, taken in a trial of Ad26.COV2.S vaccine versus placebo. The receptor source for this set is a person between 18 and 65 years old who received the Ad26.COV2.S COVID-19 vaccine or a placebo. CDR3s include the opening cysteine and the closing phenylalanine or tryptophan. Each record gives: V gene, D gene, J gene, clone size, CDR3 protein, CDR3 DNA. The D gene is left open where the match is weak. Clone size appears in some rows only: once, few, many, or a class for an expanded clone.

v_call: TRBV29-1
d_call: TRBD2
j_call: TRBJ2-1
clone_size: NA
cdr3_aa: CSARGGENNEQFF
cdr3_nt: TGCAGCGCCCGGGGGGGGGAAAACAATGAGCAGTTCTTC

v_call: TRBV6-5
d_call: NA
j_call: TRBJ1-6
clone_size: NA
cdr3_aa: CASGNRRSSPLHF
cdr3_nt: TGTGCCTCCGGGAACAGGCGTTCTTCACCCCTCCACTTT

v_call: TRBV9
d_call: TRBD1
j_call: TRBJ1-2
clone_size: NA
cdr3_aa: CASSAPRGQGLGGYTF
cdr3_nt: TGTGCCAGCAGCGCCCCCCGGGGACAGGGGCTCGGTGGCTACACCTTC

v_call: TRBV3-1/TRBV3-2
d_call: TRBD1
j_call: TRBJ1-1
clone_size: NA
cdr3_aa: CASSHGTGDPNTEAFF
cdr3_nt: TGTGCCAGCAGCCATGGGACAGGGGATCCGAACACTGAAGCTTTCTTT

v_call: TRBV28
d_call: NA
j_call: TRBJ1-2
clone_size: NA
cdr3_aa: CASSPHREIGGYTF
cdr3_nt: TGTGCCAGCAGCCCTCACCGGGAAATCGGGGGCTACACCTTC

v_call: TRBV30
d_call: NA
j_call: TRBJ1-1
clone_size: NA
cdr3_aa: CAWSGGWPGLNTEAFF
cdr3_nt: TGTGCCTGGAGTGGGGGGTGGCCAGGCTTGAACACTGAAGCTTTCTTT

v_call: TRBV6-5
d_call: NA
j_call: TRBJ2-7
clone_size: NA
cdr3_aa: CASSSTAWVGAYEQYF
cdr3_nt: TGTGCCAGCAGTTCCACCGCCTGGGTGGGAGCCTACGAGCAGTACTTC

v_call: TRBV27
d_call: NA
j_call: TRBJ2-2
clone_size: NA
cdr3_aa: CASSLSTGPYVGGELFF
cdr3_nt: TGTGCCAGCAGTTTATCAACAGGGCCTTATGTCGGCGGGGAGCTGTTTTTT

v_call: TRBV5-1
d_call: NA
j_call: TRBJ1-1
clone_size: NA
cdr3_aa: CASSLSAATEAFF
cdr3_nt: TGCGCCAGCAGCTTATCCGCCGCCACTGAAGCTTTCTTT

v_call: TRBV19
d_call: TRBD1
j_call: TRBJ1-1
clone_size: NA
cdr3_aa: CASSTGQGTTEAFF
cdr3_nt: TGTGCCAGTAGTACGGGACAGGGTACAACTGAAGCTTTCTTT

v_call: TRBV4-2
d_call: TRBD2
j_call: TRBJ2-3
clone_size: once
cdr3_aa: CASSQVPSGRGIHTQYF
cdr3_nt: TGTGCCAGCAGCCAAGTCCCGAGCGGGAGGGGCATACATACGCAGTATTTT

v_call: TRBV6-4
d_call: NA
j_call: TRBJ2-3
clone_size: medium-sized
cdr3_aa: CASSDGQGTDTQYF
cdr3_nt: TGTGCCAGCAGTGACGGGCAGGGCACAGATACGCAGTATTTT

v_call: TRBV30
d_call: NA
j_call: TRBJ2-7
clone_size: NA
cdr3_aa: CAWSALNEQYF
cdr3_nt: TGTGCCTGGAGTGCCCTTAACGAGCAGTACTTC

v_call: TRBV7-9
d_call: NA
j_call: TRBJ2-1
clone_size: NA
cdr3_aa: CASSLVRTSEQFF
cdr3_nt: TGTGCCAGCAGCTTAGTAAGGACTTCCGAGCAGTTCTTC

v_call: TRBV11-2
d_call: TRBD1
j_call: TRBJ1-2
clone_size: NA
cdr3_aa: CASSPTSGDRVAWYGYTF
cdr3_nt: TGTGCCAGCAGCCCTACTAGTGGGGACAGGGTTGCCTGGTATGGCTACACCTTC

v_call: TRBV3-1/TRBV3-2
d_call: NA
j_call: TRBJ1-3
clone_size: once
cdr3_aa: CASSHSGQTGNTIYF
cdr3_nt: TGTGCCAGCAGCCATTCGGGTCAAACTGGAAACACCATATATTTT

v_call: TRBV24-1
d_call: TRBD2
j_call: TRBJ2-3
clone_size: NA
cdr3_aa: CATSLTSVGPDTQYF
cdr3_nt: TGTGCCACCAGCTTGACTAGCGTGGGCCCAGATACGCAGTATTTT

v_call: TRBV19
d_call: NA
j_call: TRBJ1-1
clone_size: NA
cdr3_aa: CASSINHRDNTEAFF
cdr3_nt: TGTGCCAGTAGTATTAACCACAGGGACAACACTGAAGCTTTCTTT